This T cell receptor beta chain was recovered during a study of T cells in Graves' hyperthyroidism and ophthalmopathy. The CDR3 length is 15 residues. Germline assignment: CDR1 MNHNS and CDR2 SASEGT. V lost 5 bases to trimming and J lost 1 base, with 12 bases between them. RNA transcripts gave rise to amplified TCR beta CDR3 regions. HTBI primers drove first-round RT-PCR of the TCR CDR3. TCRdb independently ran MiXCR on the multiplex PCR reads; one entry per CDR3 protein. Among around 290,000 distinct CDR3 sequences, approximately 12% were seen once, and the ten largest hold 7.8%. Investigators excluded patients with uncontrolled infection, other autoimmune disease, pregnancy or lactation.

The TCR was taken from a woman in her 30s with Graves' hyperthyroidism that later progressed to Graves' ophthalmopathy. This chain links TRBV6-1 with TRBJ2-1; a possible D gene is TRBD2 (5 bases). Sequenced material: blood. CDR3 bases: TGTGCCAGCAGTTTTAGCGTGGATTCCTACAATGAGCAGTTCTTC. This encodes CASSFSVDSYNEQFF.